The subject of this entry is one T cell receptor (beta chain). What it binds is unknown. The data were taken from a study of cytomegalovirus exposure and HLA in healthy donors. Germline V gene lookup returns CDR1 MNHNS and CDR2 SASEGT. Trimming removed 6 bases from V and 7 bases from J; junction bases left unmatched: 6. The CDR3 loop spans 14 amino acids. Healthy bone marrow donors supplied every sample. Overall study results and limits: Upon later analysis, TCR association rates were observed to vary by HLA locus, being highest for DRB1 and lowest for HLA-C. In a later analysis, TCR beta V- and J-gene trimming was associated with a missense DCLRE1C variant. In an earlier analysis, most TCR beta V segments were productive about 87% or about 30% of the time.

A multiplex PCR was run with 60 Vbeta primers and 13 Jbeta primers. The table came from immunoSEQ multiplex PCR; TCRdb's copy has only in-frame clones and leaves some out. Among roughly 99,000 clones, approximately 79% were seen once, and the ten largest hold about 14%. The TCR sequence derives from a woman in her thirties or forties in good health and CMV-seropositive. Source material: PBMCs. V gene TRBV6-1 combines with J gene TRBJ1-6, with TRBD1 matching over 7 bases. CDR3 nucleotide sequence: TGTGCCAGCAGGATGACAGGGATAAATTCACCCCTCCACTTT. It yields the protein CASRMTGINSPLHF.